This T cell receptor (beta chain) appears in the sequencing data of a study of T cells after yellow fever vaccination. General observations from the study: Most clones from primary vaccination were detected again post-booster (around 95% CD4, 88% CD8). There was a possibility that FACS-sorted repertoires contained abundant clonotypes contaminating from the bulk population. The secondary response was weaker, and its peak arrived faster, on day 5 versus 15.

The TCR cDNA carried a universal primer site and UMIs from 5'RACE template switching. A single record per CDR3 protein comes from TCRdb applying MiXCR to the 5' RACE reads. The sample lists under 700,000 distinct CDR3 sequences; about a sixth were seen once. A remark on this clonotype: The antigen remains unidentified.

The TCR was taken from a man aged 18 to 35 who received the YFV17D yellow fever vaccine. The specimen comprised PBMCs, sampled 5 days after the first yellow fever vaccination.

The CDR3 DNA reads TGCAGTGCACCGACAGGGGGCGGGAATGAGCAGTTCTTC. Its translation: CSAPTGGGNEQFF. The chain recombines TRBV20-1 with TRBJ2-1; 10 nucleotides align to TRBD1. V shed 6 bases, J shed 7 bases, and the junction held 6 bases outside the gene matches. The CDR3 totals 13 residues. Per the germline V gene, CDR1 is DFQATT and CDR2 is SNEGSKA (reference sequence).